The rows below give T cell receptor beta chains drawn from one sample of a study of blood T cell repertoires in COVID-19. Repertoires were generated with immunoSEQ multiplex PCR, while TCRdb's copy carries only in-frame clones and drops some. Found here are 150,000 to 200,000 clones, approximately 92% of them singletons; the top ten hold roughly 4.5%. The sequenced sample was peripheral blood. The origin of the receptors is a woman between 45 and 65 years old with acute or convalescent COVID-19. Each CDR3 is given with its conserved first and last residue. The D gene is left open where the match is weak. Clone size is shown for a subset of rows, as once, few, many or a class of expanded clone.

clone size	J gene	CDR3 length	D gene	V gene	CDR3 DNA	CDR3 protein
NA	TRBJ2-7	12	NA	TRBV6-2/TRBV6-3	TGTGCCAGCAGTTTCGCCGGGAACGAGCAGTACTTC	CASSFAGNEQYF
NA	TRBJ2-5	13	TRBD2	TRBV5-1	TGCGCCAGCGGGACTAATATTAGGGAGACCCAGTACTTC	CASGTNIRETQYF
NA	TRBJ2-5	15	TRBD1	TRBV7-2	TGTGCCAGCAGCACAACAGGGGGCGGGTGGGAGACCCAGTACTTC	CASSTTGGGWETQYF
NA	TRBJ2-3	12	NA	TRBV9	TGTGCCAGCAGCGTAGAAGGAGGTACGCAGTATTTT	CASSVEGGTQYF
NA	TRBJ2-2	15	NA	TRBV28	TGTGCCAGCAGCCCAGGGGGCGCGGGGGCCGGGGAGCTGTTTTTT	CASSPGGAGAGELFF
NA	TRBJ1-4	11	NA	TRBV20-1	TGCAGCCACCTATCGGTCGGAAAACTGTTTTTT	CSHLSVGKLFF
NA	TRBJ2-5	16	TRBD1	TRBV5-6	TGTGCCAGCAGCTTGTTGTGGGACAGGGGGTCAGAGACCCAGTACTTC	CASSLLWDRGSETQYF
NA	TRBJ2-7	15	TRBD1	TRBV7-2	TGTGCCAGCAGCGCATATCCGGGACAGACCTACGAGCAGTACTTC	CASSAYPGQTYEQYF
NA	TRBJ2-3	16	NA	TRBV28	TGTGCCAGCAGTTGGCGACAGGTTTTTGGTACAGATACGCAGTATTTT	CASSWRQVFGTDTQYF
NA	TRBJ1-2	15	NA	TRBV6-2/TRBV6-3	TGTGCCAGCAGTTCCTCGGCGGGCTCCACCCGGGGCTACACCTTC	CASSSSAGSTRGYTF
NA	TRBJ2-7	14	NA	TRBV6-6	TGTGCCAGCAGCGACGACAGACGCTCCTACGAGCAGTACTTC	CASSDDRRSYEQYF
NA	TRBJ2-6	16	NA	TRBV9	TGTGCCAGCAGCGTAACGGGTTTGCGAGGGGCCAACGTCCTGACTTTC	CASSVTGLRGANVLTF
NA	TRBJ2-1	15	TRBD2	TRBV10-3	TGTGCCATCAGAACCCAGCGGGAGAACGGCCATGAGCAGTTCTTC	CAIRTQRENGHEQFF
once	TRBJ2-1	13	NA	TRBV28	TGTGCCAGCAGCAGTGGACTCTACAATGAGCAGTTCTTC	CASSSGLYNEQFF
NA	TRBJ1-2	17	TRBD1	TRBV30	TGTGCCTGGAGTCCTCTAGGGCCCGGGACAGAGACTTATGGCTACACCTTC	CAWSPLGPGTETYGYTF
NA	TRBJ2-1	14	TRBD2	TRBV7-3	TGTGCCAGCAGCCCAAGCGGGAGTATCGATGAGCAGTTCTTC	CASSPSGSIDEQFF
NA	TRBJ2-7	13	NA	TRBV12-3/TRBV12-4	TGTGCCAGCAGTTTAGACGGCGGGGAAGAGCAGTACTTC	CASSLDGGEEQYF
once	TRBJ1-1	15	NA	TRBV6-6	TGTGCCAGCAGTTACGGGAGAAAGGAGAACACTGAAGCTTTCTTT	CASSYGRKENTEAFF
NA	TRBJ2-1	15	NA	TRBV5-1	TGCGCCAGCAGCTTGACAGGGCCGACCTACAATGAGCAGTTCTTC	CASSLTGPTYNEQFF
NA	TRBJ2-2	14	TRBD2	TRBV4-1	TGCGCCAGCAGCCCCCGGGGGGGCACCGGGGAGCTGTTTTTT	CASSPRGGTGELFF
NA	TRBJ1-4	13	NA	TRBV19	TGTGCCAGTAGTCTGAAGGAGCGTGAAAAACTGTTTTTT	CASSLKEREKLFF
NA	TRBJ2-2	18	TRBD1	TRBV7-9	TGTGCCAGCAGCCGAGGGACAGCCTCGTCCCAATCCACCGGGGAGCTGTTTTTT	CASSRGTASSQSTGELFF
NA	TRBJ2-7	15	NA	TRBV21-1	TGTGCCAGCAGCACACCGGGACAGGGACACTACGAGCAGTACTTC	CASSTPGQGHYEQYF
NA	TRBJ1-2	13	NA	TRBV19	TGTGCCAGTAGTATTGGAGGGTCCGGAGGCTACACCTTC	CASSIGGSGGYTF
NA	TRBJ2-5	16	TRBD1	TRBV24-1	TGTGCCACCAGTGATGGGGGACAGGGGCAACAAGAGACCCAGTACTTC	CATSDGGQGQQETQYF
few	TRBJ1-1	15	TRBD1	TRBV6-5	TGTGCCAGCAGTTACTGGGGACAGGCGGTCACTGAAGCTTTCTTT	CASSYWGQAVTEAFF
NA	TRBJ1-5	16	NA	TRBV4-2	TGTGCCAGCAGCCCACACCCCCAGGGTAGCAATCAGCCCCAGCATTTT	CASSPHPQGSNQPQHF
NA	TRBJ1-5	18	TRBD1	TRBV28	TGTGCCAGCAGGGACCGGGACAGGGGTCTGAATAGCAATCAGCCCCAGCATTTT	CASRDRDRGLNSNQPQHF
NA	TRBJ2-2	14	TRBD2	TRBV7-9	TGTGCCAGCAGCTTTAGCGGGAGTGACGGGGAGCTGTTTTTT	CASSFSGSDGELFF
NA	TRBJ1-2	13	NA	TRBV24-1	TGTGCCACCAGCCGGGACACCAACTATGGCTACACCTTC	CATSRDTNYGYTF
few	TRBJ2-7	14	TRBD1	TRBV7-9	TGTGCCAGCAGCTGGGACAGGCGTTCCTACGAGCAGTACTTC	CASSWDRRSYEQYF
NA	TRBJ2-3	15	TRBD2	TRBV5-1	TGCGCCAGCAGGGGGGGAGGGACTGCCACCGATACGCAGTATTTT	CASRGGGTATDTQYF
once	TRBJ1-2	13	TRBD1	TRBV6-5	TGTGCCAGCACCCGGACAGGCGTGGATGGCTACACCTTC	CASTRTGVDGYTF
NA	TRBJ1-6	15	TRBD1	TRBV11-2	TGTGCCAGCAGCCCCGACAGGGTCGGAAGTTCACCCCTCCACTTT	CASSPDRVGSSPLHF
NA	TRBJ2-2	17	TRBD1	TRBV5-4	TGTGCCAGCAGCGGTGGGGGACAGGGATCGAACACCGGGGAGCTGTTTTTT	CASSGGGQGSNTGELFF
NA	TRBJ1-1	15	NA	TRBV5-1	TGCGCCAGCTCATCAATCGGACAGATGAACACTGAAGCTTTCTTT	CASSSIGQMNTEAFF
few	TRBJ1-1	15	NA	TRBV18	TGTGCCAGCTCACCCTATCTACAGGCTAACACTGAAGCTTTCTTT	CASSPYLQANTEAFF
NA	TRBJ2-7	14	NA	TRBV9	TGTGCCAGCAGCCCTCCCGAGGGCCCCTACGAGCAGTACTTC	CASSPPEGPYEQYF